This T cell receptor beta chain came from a study of glioma-infiltrating T cells after dendritic cell vaccination. Background on the study: Dendritic cell vaccine was injected intradermally three times, biweekly.

Germline CDR1 MNHNY, CDR2 SVGAGI (reference sequence). V was cut by 4 bases and J by 1 base, with 11 bases left in between. This CDR3 has 15 amino acids. Findings and caveats of the study: Survival was not directly related to TCR clonality in these patients.

In regard to this clone: The target antigen is unknown.

The method was immunoSEQ multiplex PCR; TCRdb's version includes in-frame clones alone and lacks a portion of them. The sample yields some 73,000 clones, around 80% seen once. This material consisted of blood, taken before dendritic cell vaccination. The receptor was derived from a human donor with glioblastoma. The V and J genes are TRBV6-6 and TRBJ1-3, with D tentatively TRBD1 (6 bases). The CDR3 sequence is CASSSRQDSGNTIYF. In DNA form, the CDR3 reads TGTGCCAGCAGTTCACGACAGGATTCTGGAAACACCATATATTTT.